The clone carrying this TCR beta chain has only a few counts. This sample was included in a study of blood T cell repertoires in COVID-19. Study summary: The samples span acute and convalescent COVID-19 from the United States, Italy and Spain. PBMCs, B-cell-depleted T cells, or T cells provided the cDNA or gDNA that made up the material.

Clones were sequenced by immunoSEQ multiplex PCR, and TCRdb holds only the in-frame ones, with some missing. Among around 86,000 clones, around 87% were seen once, and the ten largest hold 7% to 9%. CDR1 LGHNA and CDR2 YNFKEQ come from the germline V gene. After removal of 4 bases from V and 1 base from J, the junction contained 15 bases not matched to a gene. The CDR3 loop spans 20 amino acids. Material: peripheral blood. The sequence was obtained from a human donor with acute or convalescent COVID-19. The donor label of this sample is uncertain. The chain has TRBV4-2 and TRBJ2-3, with TRBD1 identical over 12 bases. The CDR3 reads CASSPTNPGQGAPGTDTQYF. CDR3 bases: TGTGCCAGCAGCCCTACCAACCCGGGACAGGGGGCTCCGGGCACAGATACGCAGTATTTT.